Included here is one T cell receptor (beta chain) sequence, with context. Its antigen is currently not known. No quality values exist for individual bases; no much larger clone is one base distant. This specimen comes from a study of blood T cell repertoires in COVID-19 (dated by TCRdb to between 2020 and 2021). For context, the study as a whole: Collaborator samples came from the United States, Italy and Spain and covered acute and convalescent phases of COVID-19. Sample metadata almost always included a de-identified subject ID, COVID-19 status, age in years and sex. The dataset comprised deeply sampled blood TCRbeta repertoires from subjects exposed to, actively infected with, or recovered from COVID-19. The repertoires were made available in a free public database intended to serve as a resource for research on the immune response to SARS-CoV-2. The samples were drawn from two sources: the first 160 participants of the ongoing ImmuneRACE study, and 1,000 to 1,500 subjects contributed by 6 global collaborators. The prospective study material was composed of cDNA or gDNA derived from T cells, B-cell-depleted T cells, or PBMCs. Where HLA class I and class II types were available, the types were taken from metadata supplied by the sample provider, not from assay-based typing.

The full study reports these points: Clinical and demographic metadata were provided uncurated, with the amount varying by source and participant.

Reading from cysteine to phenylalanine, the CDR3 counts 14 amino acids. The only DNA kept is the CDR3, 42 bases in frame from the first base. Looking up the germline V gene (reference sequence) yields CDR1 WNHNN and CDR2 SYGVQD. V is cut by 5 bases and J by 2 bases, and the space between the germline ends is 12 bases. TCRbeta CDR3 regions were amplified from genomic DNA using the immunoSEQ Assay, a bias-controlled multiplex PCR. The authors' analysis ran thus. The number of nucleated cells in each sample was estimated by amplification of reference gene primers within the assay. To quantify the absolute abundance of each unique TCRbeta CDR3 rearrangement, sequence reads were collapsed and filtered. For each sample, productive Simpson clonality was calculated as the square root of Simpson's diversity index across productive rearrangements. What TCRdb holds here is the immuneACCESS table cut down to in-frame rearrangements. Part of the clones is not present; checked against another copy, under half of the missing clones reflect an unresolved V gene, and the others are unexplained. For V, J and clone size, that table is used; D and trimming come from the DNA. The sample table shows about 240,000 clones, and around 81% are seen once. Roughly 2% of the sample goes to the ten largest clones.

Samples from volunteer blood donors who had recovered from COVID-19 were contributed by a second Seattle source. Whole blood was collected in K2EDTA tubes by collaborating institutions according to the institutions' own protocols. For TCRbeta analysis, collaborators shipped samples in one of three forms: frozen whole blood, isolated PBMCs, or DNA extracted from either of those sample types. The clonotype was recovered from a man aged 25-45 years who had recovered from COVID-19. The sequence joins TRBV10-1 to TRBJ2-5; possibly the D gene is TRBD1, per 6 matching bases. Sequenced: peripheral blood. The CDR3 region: CASSTGTAQETQYF. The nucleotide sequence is TGCGCCAGCAGTACAGGGACGGCTCAAGAGACCCAGTACTTC.